This TCR beta chain was profiled in a study of blood T cell repertoires in COVID-19. Across the study: Whether acute or convalescent, the COVID-19 samples came from the United States, Italy and Spain.

Source study methods: Reference gene primer amplification yielded estimated nucleated cell counts. Data came from immunoSEQ multiplex PCR; TCRdb stores just in-frame clones and leaves some out. V and J calls and clone size follow that table, whereas D and trimming were derived from the DNA. The table lists approximately 300,000 clones, 85% to 90% of them singletons. The V gene lost 0 bases and the J gene lost 8 bases, with 13 bases spanning the gap. Germline CDR1 reads SQVTM; CDR2 reads ANQGSEA. CDR3 length equals 13 residues. The cohort comprised adults aged roughly 18 to 90 years residing in about 25 US areas. Participant reports of clinical history set cohort assignment.

The TCR comes from a man aged 25 to 40 who had recovered from COVID-19. The sample taken for sequencing was PBMCs or T cells enriched from blood (not recorded which). This sequence joins TRBV29-1 and TRBJ1-2; D remains unclear. The CDR3, as DNA: TGCAGCGTTGAAGATCTTCGAGGAGAAGGCTACACCTTC. Translating it yields CSVEDLRGEGYTF.